These 13 T cell receptor beta chains were all obtained from the same sample, sequenced in a study of blood T cell repertoires in COVID-19. The protocol was immunoSEQ multiplex PCR, while the TCRdb copy is restricted to in-frame clones and leaves out a portion. The sample carries around 24,000 clones, 80% to 85% recorded once. Sequenced: peripheral blood. The receptors originated from a woman aged 80 or older with acute or convalescent COVID-19.

CDR3 amino acids: CAWSANRATNEKLFF. In nucleotides, the CDR3 is TGTGCCTGGAGTGCTAACAGGGCAACTAATGAAAAACTGTTTTTT. The chain has TRBV30 and TRBJ1-4; possibly TRBD1 for D (6 bases). Trimming removed 1 base from V and 0 bases from J, with 9 bases in between. The germline V gene encodes CDR1 GTSNPN and CDR2 SVGIG (reference sequence). This CDR3 contains 15 residues.

The rearrangement uses TRBV11-3 and TRBJ1-2, with no clear D. This CDR3 region has 14 residues. Trimming left V 7 bases short and J 0 bases short, with 12 bases between. CDR1 and CDR2 (germline): SGHNT, YENEEA. The CDR3 nucleotides read TGTGCCAGCAAGGAGGGTTACTCTAACTATGGCTACACCTTC. It specifies CASKEGYSNYGYTF.

This clone was seen more than once but under ten times. The CDR3 is CASSRGGGNTIYF. CDR3 coding DNA: TGTGCCAGCAGCCGGGGAGGTGGAAACACCATATATTTT. The V gene is TRBV7-8, the J gene TRBJ1-3; D is undetermined. Germline CDR1 is SGHVS and CDR2 is FQNEAQ. The CDR3 extends over 13 amino acids. Trimming took 5 bases from V and 3 from J, leaving 8 bases between them.

This chain joins TRBV5-1 and TRBJ1-6; TRBD1 matches 7 bases. Germline V gene data show CDR1 as SGHRS and CDR2 as YFSETQ. After removal of 2 bases from V and 6 bases from J, the junction contained 2 bases not matched to a gene. This CDR3 comprises 14 residues. Here the CDR3 reads CASSFDRVNSPLHF. CDR3 DNA sequence: TGCGCCAGCAGCTTTGACAGGGTTAATTCACCCCTCCACTTT.

The J gene is TRBJ1-2, the V gene TRBV7-2, with D perhaps TRBD1 (6 bases). From germline, CDR1 is SGHTA and CDR2 FQGNSA. This CDR3 has 15 residues. V lost 5 bases to trimming and J lost 1 base, with 14 bases between them. CDR3 residues: CASSAQGSHNYGYTF. The DNA for the CDR3 is TGTGCCAGCAGCGCACAGGGTTCGCATAACTATGGCTACACCTTC.

V and J are TRBV19 and TRBJ2-7; D uncertain. V was shortened by 1 base and J by 1 base, with 8 bases between the two germline ends. The CDR3 consists of 14 residues. From germline, CDR1 is LNHDA and CDR2 SQIVND (reference sequence). For the CDR3, the DNA is TGTGCCAGTAGTATAGGTCCCGGTTCCTACGAGCAGTACTTC. Amino acid sequence: CASSIGPGSYEQYF.

The chain employs TRBV5-1 and TRBJ2-7; D not certain. The CDR3 has 11 amino acids. The V end lost 7 bases, the J end lost 3 bases, and 8 bases lay between the germline ends. From germline, CDR1 is SGHRS and CDR2 YFSETQ. CDR3 region: CASRDFYEQYF. The CDR3 coding sequence is TGCGCCAGCCGCGACTTCTACGAGCAGTACTTC.

The chain has TRBV7-2 and TRBJ1-3; D remains unclear. The germline CDR1 and CDR2 sequences are SGHTA and FQGNSA. Trimming stripped 1 base from V and 4 bases from J, with 5 bases between. The CDR3 length is 13 residues. The CDR3 bases are TGTGCCAGCAGCTTAGGTGGCGGAAACACCATATATTTT. Translation: CASSLGGGNTIYF.

This chain joins TRBV19 and TRBJ1-4; maybe TRBD1 (5 bases). CDR3 length: 15 residues. V gave up 3 bases and J gave up 10 bases, with 18 bases separating them. CDR1 and CDR2 from the germline V gene are LNHDA and SQIVND (reference sequence). The CDR3 DNA is TGTGCCAGTAGTATCAACCTCGGCGGGGGAGGAAAACTGTTTTTT. This sequence encodes CASSINLGGGGKLFF. Based on the CDR3 plus reference TRBV19 and TRBJ1-4, the full variable domain is DGGITQSPKYLFRKEGQNVTLSCEQNLNHDAMYWYRQDPGQGLRLIYYSQIVNDFQKGDIAEGYSVSREKKESFPLTVTSAQKNPTAFYLCASSINLGGGGKLFFGSGTQLSVL.

This clone was seen only a few times. The genes are TRBV5-1 and TRBJ2-3, with TRBD2 identical over 14 bases. The V gene end was trimmed by 4 bases and the J gene end by 5 bases; junction bases not matched to a gene: 12. There are 18 residues in the CDR3. Germline V CDR1 and CDR2: SGHRS, YFSETQ. CDR3 sequence reads: CASSVDGGGTSGRDTQYF. The CDR3 region has the DNA TGCGCCAGCAGCGTCGATGGAGGCGGGACTAGCGGGAGAGATACGCAGTATTTT.

The V and J genes are TRBV7-2 and TRBJ1-6, with D possibly TRBD1 on 6 matching bases. V dropped 2 bases and J dropped 10 bases, with 18 bases sitting between them. The germline gives CDR1 SGHTA, CDR2 FQGNSA. The length of the CDR3 is 16 residues. The CDR3 bases are TGTGCCAGCAGCTTATCGTCCAGGGGAAATCCATCACCCCTCCACTTT. It yields the protein CASSLSSRGNPSPLHF.

The V and J genes are TRBV5-1 and TRBJ2-3; 8 positions agree with TRBD2. J was trimmed by 0 bases and V by 9 bases; bases with no gene match: 15. CDR1 is SGHRS, CDR2 YFSETQ, per germline. The CDR3 length is 17 residues. CDR3 in amino acids: CATSTGGTILSTDTQYF. The CDR3, as DNA: TGCGCCACCTCCACGGGGGGGACCATACTTAGCACAGATACGCAGTATTTT.

The rearrangement uses TRBV6-1 and TRBJ1-6, with a weak D call TRBD1 (5 bases). V was trimmed by 1 base and J by 3 bases, leaving 7 bases between them. Germline V gene lookup returns CDR1 MNHNS and CDR2 SASEGT. The CDR3 spans 15 residues. DNA of the CDR3: TGTGCCAGCAGTGAAGGACAGTTCTATAATTCACCCCTCCACTTT. It yields the protein CASSEGQFYNSPLHF.